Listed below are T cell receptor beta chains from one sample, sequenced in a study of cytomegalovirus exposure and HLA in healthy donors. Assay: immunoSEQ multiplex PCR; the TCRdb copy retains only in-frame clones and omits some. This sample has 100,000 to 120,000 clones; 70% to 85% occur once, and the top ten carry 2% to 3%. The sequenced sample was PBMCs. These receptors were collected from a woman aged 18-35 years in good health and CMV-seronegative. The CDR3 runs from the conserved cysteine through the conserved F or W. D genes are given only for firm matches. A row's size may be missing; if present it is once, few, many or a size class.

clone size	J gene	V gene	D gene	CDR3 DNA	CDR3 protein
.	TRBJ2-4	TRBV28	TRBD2	TGTGCCAGCAGTCTACAGCGGGGGATAGCCAAAAACATTCAGTACTTC	CASSLQRGIAKNIQYF
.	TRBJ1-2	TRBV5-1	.	TGCGCCAGCAGCCTAAATAGGGGCTTTAGCTATGGCTACACCTTC	CASSLNRGFSYGYTF
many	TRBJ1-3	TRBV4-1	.	TGCGCCAGCAGCCTGCTGGGGGCGCAGGGAAACACCATATATTTT	CASSLLGAQGNTIYF
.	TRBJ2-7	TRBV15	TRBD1	TGTGCCACCAGCAGGGACAGGGGCGAGCAGTACTTC	CATSRDRGEQYF
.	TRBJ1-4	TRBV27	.	TGTGCCAGCAGTCGACATAAGGGGACAACTAATGAAAAACTGTTTTTT	CASSRHKGTTNEKLFF
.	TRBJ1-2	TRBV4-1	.	TGCGCCAGCAGCCAAGATGGACAGCCCTATGGCTACACCTTC	CASSQDGQPYGYTF
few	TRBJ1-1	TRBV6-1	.	TGTGCCAGCAGTCTAGACAGACTGGCGAACACTGAAGCTTTCTTT	CASSLDRLANTEAFF
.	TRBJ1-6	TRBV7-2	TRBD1	TGTGCCAGCAGCTCTGACAGGGATGGATCCTATAATTCACCCCTCCACTTT	CASSSDRDGSYNSPLHF
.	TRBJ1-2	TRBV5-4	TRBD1	TGTGCCAGCAGCTTGGCAGGGGGCGACTATGGCTACACCTTC	CASSLAGGDYGYTF
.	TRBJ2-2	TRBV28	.	TGTGCCAGCAGTTTCTTCGGGGAGCTGTTTTTT	CASSFFGELFF
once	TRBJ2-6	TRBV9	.	TGTGCCAGCAGCGTAGGCACCGGGGCTGGGGCCAACGTCCTGACTTTC	CASSVGTGAGANVLTF
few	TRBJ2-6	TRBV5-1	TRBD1	TGCGCCAGCAGCTCAGACTCAAGACAGGGAGCCGGGGCTGGGGCCAACGTCCTGACTTTC	CASSSDSRQGAGAGANVLTF
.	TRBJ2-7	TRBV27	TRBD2	TGTGCCAGCGGGAGACGGGGGGACGAGCAGTACTTC	CASGRRGDEQYF
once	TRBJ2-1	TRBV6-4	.	TGTGCCAGCAGTGACTCACCTGAGGGGGGGAATGAGCAGTTCTTC	CASSDSPEGGNEQFF
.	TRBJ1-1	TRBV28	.	TGTGCCAGCAGTCCGGACAGTAGGACTGAAGCTTTCTTT	CASSPDSRTEAFF
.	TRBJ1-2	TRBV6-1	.	TGTGCCAGCAGTGAAGGATACAGTTTCTATGGCTACACCTTC	CASSEGYSFYGYTF
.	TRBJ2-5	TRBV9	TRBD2	TGTGCCAGCAGCGTAGAGCTAGCGGGGGGGCAAGAGACCCAGTACTTC	CASSVELAGGQETQYF
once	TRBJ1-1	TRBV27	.	TGTGCCAGCAGGGCTGGATGGGGGGAGAACACTGAAGCTTTCTTT	CASRAGWGENTEAFF
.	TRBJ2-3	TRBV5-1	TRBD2	TGCGCCAGCAGCCCGTCCGAAACCCTAGCGGGGGGCACAGATACGCAGTATTTT	CASSPSETLAGGTDTQYF
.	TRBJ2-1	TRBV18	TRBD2	TGTGCCAGCTCACCAATTCAAACTAGCGGGTACAATGAGCAGTTCTTC	CASSPIQTSGYNEQFF
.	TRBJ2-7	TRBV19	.	TGTGCCAGTAGTATGGGCCACTCGCCCTCTTACGAGCAGTACTTC	CASSMGHSPSYEQYF
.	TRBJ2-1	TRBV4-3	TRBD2	TGCGCCAGCAGCCAAGACACCGGGGGGGCTCAGTTCTTC	CASSQDTGGAQFF
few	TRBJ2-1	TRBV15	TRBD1	TGTGCCACCAGCAGATCCGGGACAGGGGGCTACAATGAGCAGTTCTTC	CATSRSGTGGYNEQFF
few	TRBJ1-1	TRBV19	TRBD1	TGTGCCAGTAGAGGACAGGGGGCTAGTTGGGCTTTCTTT	CASRGQGASWAFF
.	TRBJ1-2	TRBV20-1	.	TGCGTCGTGGGGGGAGAAGGCTACACCTTC	CVVGGEGYTF
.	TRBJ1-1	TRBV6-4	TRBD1	TGTGCCAGCAGTGAAAGACAGGGGAACATGAACACTGAAGCTTTCTTT	CASSERQGNMNTEAFF